The 18 T cell receptor beta chains below were found in one sample sequenced in a study of immunodeficiency. Profiling relied on immunoSEQ multiplex PCR, and the TCRdb table lists in-frame clones only, not all of them. This table holds 4,200 or so clones, around 91% found once. Sequenced sample: CD4+ T cells from blood. These receptors were taken from a human donor in good health.

This chain connects TRBV9 to TRBJ2-3; 10 nucleotides line up with TRBD2. The V segment lost 0 bases and the J segment 0 bases; nucleotides outside the gene matches: 4. The CDR3 consists of 17 residues. Germline assignment: CDR1 SGDLS and CDR2 YYNGEE. The CDR3 is CASSVGWTSGSTDTQYF. The CDR3 DNA is TGTGCCAGCAGCGTAGGCTGGACTAGCGGCAGCACAGATACGCAGTATTTT.

The rearrangement links TRBV6-5 to TRBJ2-2, with 12 bases fitting TRBD2. CDR1 is MNHEY, CDR2 SVGAGI, per germline. J gave up 8 bases and V 10 bases, and 11 bases lay outside the gene matches. The CDR3 extends over 15 amino acids. The chain's CDR3 is CATIPGLAGLGELFF. CDR3 in DNA: TGTGCCACCATACCGGGACTAGCGGGTTTGGGGGAGCTGTTTTTT.

In this sample, this clone turned up a few times. The chain combines TRBV28 with TRBJ2-7, with 8 nucleotides matching TRBD2. The germline V gene encodes CDR1 MDHEN and CDR2 SYDVKM. V shed 6 bases, J shed 1 base, and the junction held 8 bases outside the gene matches. CDR3 length: 15 amino acids. The CDR3 region is CASSQASGGSYEQYF. In DNA form, the CDR3 reads TGTGCCAGCAGCCAGGCATCGGGAGGGTCCTACGAGCAGTACTTC.

The chain has TRBV7-2 and TRBJ2-7; possible D gene TRBD2, 6 bases. Trimming cost V 1 base and J 3 bases, with 10 bases left between them. The CDR3 runs to 14 residues. Germline V gene sequence: CDR1 SGHTA, CDR2 FQGNSA. The CDR3 here is CASSLERGLYEQYF. DNA of the CDR3: TGTGCCAGCAGCTTAGAGAGGGGACTCTACGAGCAGTACTTC.

V usage is TRBV5-1 and J usage is TRBJ2-7; tentative D call: TRBD2 (5 bases). The ends were cut back, 4 bases at V and 1 base at J, with 15 bases in the middle. Germline V CDR1 and CDR2: SGHRS, YFSETQ. CDR3 size: 15 residues. CDR3 residues: CASSPRSGTSYEQYF. CDR3 in DNA: TGCGCCAGCAGCCCCCGGAGCGGAACTTCCTACGAGCAGTACTTC.

The rearrangement joins TRBV12-3 or TRBV12-4 to TRBJ2-1, with D maybe TRBD1 (5 bases). V lost 5 bases, J lost 10 bases, and 9 bases lay in between. The CDR3 extends over 11 amino acids. The CDR3 region has the DNA TGTGCCAGCAGTCTCCACAGGGAGCAGTTCTTC. Its protein is CASSLHREQFF.

This rearrangement joins TRBV3-1 (or the pseudogene TRBV3-2) to TRBJ2-1, with 9 bases lining up with TRBD1. CDR1 and CDR2 (germline): LGHDT, YNNKEL (reference sequence). This CDR3 is built from 15 residues. J was trimmed by 4 bases and V by 4 bases; bases with no gene match: 5. CDR3 DNA sequence: TGTGCCAGCAGCCCCGGACAGGGGATTTACAATGAGCAGTTCTTC. Amino acid sequence: CASSPGQGIYNEQFF.

V and J are TRBV7-2 and TRBJ2-5, with 9 bases aligning to TRBD2. The V gene end was trimmed by 1 base and the J gene end by 5 bases; junction bases not matched to a gene: 8. The germline V gene encodes CDR1 SGHTA and CDR2 FQGNSA. The CDR3 is 16 amino acids. The CDR3 spells CASSLDASGDWETQYF. CDR3 DNA: TGTGCCAGCAGCTTAGACGCTAGCGGGGACTGGGAGACCCAGTACTTC.

This chain links TRBV18 with TRBJ2-7; TRBD2 is a possible D gene (6 bases). The CDR3 runs 12 residues. Germline V gives CDR1 KGHSH, CDR2 LQKENI. The V end was cut by 3 bases, the J end by 6 bases, with 9 bases between. The CDR3 bases are TGTGCCAGCTCACCGGAGGGTCGCGAGCAGTACTTC. Translation gives CASSPEGREQYF.

This rearrangement joins TRBV6-5 to TRBJ1-2, with 9 bases fitting TRBD1. Germline V gene sequence: CDR1 MNHEY, CDR2 SVGAGI. J was trimmed by 7 bases and V by 6 bases; bases with no gene match: 6. This CDR3 has 13 amino acids. The CDR3 DNA reads TGTGCCAGCAGCCCGGACAGGGGACGTGGCTACACCTTC. This codes for CASSPDRGRGYTF.

This clone was seen a handful of times. The genes are TRBV5-1 and TRBJ1-1, with a possible D match to TRBD1 (5 bases). The V and J ends lost 3 bases and 4 bases respectively, with 13 bases between them. CDR1 is SGHRS, CDR2 YFSETQ, per germline. This CDR3 has 14 amino acids. The CDR3: CASSWGPTSTEAFF. The CDR3 bases are TGCGCCAGCAGCTGGGGACCCACGTCCACTGAAGCTTTCTTT.

The genes are TRBV5-4 and TRBJ2-1; a possible D gene is TRBD2 (5 bases). The CDR3 totals 16 residues. V was pared by 5 bases and J by 6 bases, with 21 bases between. Germline V gene lookup returns CDR1 SGHNT and CDR2 YYREEE (reference sequence). CDR3 in DNA: TGTGCCAGCAGGCCCGGAGGAGCGGTTACTTTCAATGAGCAGTTCTTC. This codes for CASRPGGAVTFNEQFF.

In this sample, this clone turned up once. This specimen includes other DNA sequences encoding the same CDR3. The rearrangement links TRBV5-1 to TRBJ2-7; unclear D gene. The CDR3 is made up of 14 amino acids. From germline, CDR1 is SGHRS and CDR2 YFSETQ. V lost 0 bases and J lost 2, with 9 bases in between. The DNA for the CDR3 is TGCGCCAGCAGCTTGGTCGTGTCTCCCTACGAGCAGTACTTC. Its translation: CASSLVVSPYEQYF.

This chain uses TRBV28 with TRBJ2-5; D possibly uses TRBD1 or TRBD2 (5 bases each). There are 15 residues in the CDR3. Trimming shortened V by 6 bases and J by 1 base, and 15 bases separated the two germline ends. Germline V gives CDR1 MDHEN, CDR2 SYDVKM. CDR3 in amino acids: CASRARGRRQETQYF. In nucleotides, the CDR3 is TGTGCCAGCAGGGCTAGGGGACGTCGCCAAGAGACCCAGTACTTC.

The DNA of the CDR3 is TGTGCCAGCAGCTTAGTGCCTAGCGGAAGCACAGATACGCAGTATTTT. Encoded protein: CASSLVPSGSTDTQYF. The gene calls are TRBV7-8 and TRBJ2-3; 7 bases agree with TRBD2. The CDR3 extends over 16 amino acids. Trimming at V came to 1 base and at J to 0 bases, leaving 4 bases not matched to a gene. Germline CDR1 is SGHVS and CDR2 is FQNEAQ.

This chain uses TRBV28 with TRBJ1-2; 7 bases are a match to TRBD1. The CDR3 length is 13 residues. Germline V gene lookup returns CDR1 MDHEN and CDR2 SYDVKM. V lost 4 bases to trimming and J lost 8 bases; unmatched junction nucleotides: 7. CDR3 amino acids: CASSSQTGAGYTF. The CDR3 DNA reads as TGTGCCAGCAGTTCACAAACAGGGGCCGGCTACACCTTC.

The chain's CDR3 is CASWRVGTDTQYF. CDR3 DNA: TGTGCCAGTTGGAGGGTTGGCACAGATACGCAGTATTTT. The rearrangement joins TRBV19 to TRBJ2-3; tentatively, D is TRBD2 (6 bases). The CDR3 spans 13 residues. The germline CDR1 and CDR2 sequences are LNHDA and SQIVND (reference sequence). Trimming took off 8 bases at V and 1 base at J, with 10 bases between the two ends.

This sequence joins TRBV4-2 and TRBJ2-1, with a possible D match to TRBD2 (5 bases). Germline CDR1 LGHNA, CDR2 YNFKEQ. This CDR3 is 13 amino acids long. With 2 bases removed from V and 15 bases from J, the gap between germline ends came to 17 bases. The CDR3 sequence is CASSQHGVERRFF. CDR3 sequence (DNA): TGTGCCAGCAGCCAACACGGGGTGGAGCGTCGGTTCTTC.